This T cell receptor (beta chain) stems from a study of blood T cell repertoires in COVID-19. The wider study: The United States, Italy and Spain supplied acute and convalescent COVID-19 samples. Sample material is recorded as cDNA or gDNA derived from T cells, B-cell-depleted T cells, or PBMCs.

This clone was seen just once. This CDR3 region has 18 residues. Germline V CDR1 and CDR2: MGHRA, YSYEKL. V lost 4 bases to trimming and J lost 0 bases, with 21 bases between them. In the authors' workflow: Quantification of nucleated cells was approximated via reference gene primer amplification. Clones were sequenced by immunoSEQ multiplex PCR, and TCRdb holds only the in-frame ones, with some missing. V, J and clone size were drawn from that table, and D and trimming were deduced from the DNA. The data hold around 97,000 clones, with about 80% observed a single time. Sequenced input: peripheral blood. The receptor was isolated from a human donor in a cohort sampled during active or convalescent COVID-19. The rearrangement joins TRBV4-1 to TRBJ1-2; D is unresolved. The CDR3 DNA follows: TGCGCCAGCAGCCGAATGACAAACTTTTTCGCCACTAACTATGGCTACACCTTC. Translating it yields CASSRMTNFFATNYGYTF.